These 18 T cell receptor beta chains were all obtained from the same sample, sequenced in a study of blood T cells in healthy people across ages. Primed by a sample-barcoded 5' primer and a J-beta primer mix, a second PCR proceeded for roughly 7 to 11 cycles. In TCRdb, the 5' RACE reads were re-called with MiXCR into one record per CDR3 protein. Of 1.4 million to 1.5 million distinct CDR3 sequences in the sample, 42% were seen once. The sequencing sample was made of blood. Every receptor here comes from a young woman in good health.

This chain uses TRBV12-3 or TRBV12-4 with TRBJ1-5; D unresolved. This CDR3 region has 12 residues. V was trimmed by 6 bases and J by 6 bases, leaving 9 bases between them. Here the CDR3 DNA reads TGTGCCAGCAGCCCGTCGACTCAGCCCCAGCATTTT. Translating gives CASSPSTQPQHF.

This clonotype was seen a few times. The chain carries TRBV6-1 and TRBJ2-7; TRBD2 agrees at 10 bases. V shed 6 bases and J 4 bases; nucleotides not matched to a gene: 6. The germline CDR1 and CDR2 sequences are MNHNS and SASEGT. CDR3 length equals 14 residues. For the CDR3, the DNA is TGTGCCAGCAGCGGGGGACTAGCGAGTTACGAGCAGTACTTC. This codes for CASSGGLASYEQYF.

V gene TRBV20-1 combines with J gene TRBJ2-1; tentatively, D is TRBD2 (6 bases). Per germline, CDR1 DFQATT and CDR2 SNEGSKA (reference sequence). CDR3 length: 14 amino acids. V was clipped by 5 bases and J by 7 bases, with 18 bases between them. The CDR3 here is CSAPPWAGGNEQFF. Written as DNA, the CDR3 is TGCAGTGCTCCCCCGTGGGCCGGGGGTAATGAGCAGTTCTTC.

There are a few counts of this clonotype. CDR3 in amino acids: CASSYSTGTDTQYF. The DNA of the CDR3 is TGTGCCAGCAGTTACTCCACAGGTACAGATACGCAGTATTTT. V and J are TRBV6-5 and TRBJ2-3; D may be TRBD1 (5 bases). The CDR3 has 14 residues. Trimming pared 0 bases from V and 3 bases from J, leaving 7 bases between. CDR1 is MNHEY and CDR2 is SVGAGI in the germline V gene.

V and J are TRBV5-1 and TRBJ1-1, with 7 bases fitting TRBD1. CDR3 size: 15 residues. The ends lost 3 bases at V and 1 base at J; junction bases unmatched: 6. Germline CDR1 and CDR2: SGHRS and YFSETQ. The CDR3 loop is CASSSAGQPNTEAFF. CDR3 bases: TGCGCCAGCAGCTCCGCGGGACAGCCGAACACTGAAGCTTTCTTT.

This clonotype was counted a few times. The chain employs TRBV12-3 or TRBV12-4 and TRBJ2-1, with 8 bases fitting TRBD1. The CDR3 extends over 12 amino acids. After removal of 10 bases from V and 3 bases from J, the junction contained 2 bases not matched to a gene. The CDR3 here is CATGTGYNEQFF. CDR3 DNA: TGTGCCACCGGGACAGGCTACAATGAGCAGTTCTTC.

The gene calls are TRBV20-1 and TRBJ2-3; D gene ambiguous. Germline V lookup: CDR1 DFQATT, CDR2 SNEGSKA (reference sequence). V was clipped by 0 bases and J by 5 bases, with 6 bases between them. The CDR3 is 12 residues long. CDR3 sequence (DNA): TGCAGTGCTAGAGATCGTAAAGATACGCAGTATTTT. Amino acids: CSARDRKDTQYF.

This chain links TRBV14 with TRBJ2-7, with no clear D. Germline V gene sequence: CDR1 SGHDN, CDR2 FVKESK. The V gene lost 4 bases and the J gene lost 3 bases, with 13 bases spanning the gap. The length of the CDR3 is 14 residues. The CDR3 spells CASSPSVGNYEQYF. In nucleotides, the CDR3 is TGTGCCAGCAGCCCCTCGGTTGGGAACTACGAGCAGTACTTC.

This rearrangement joins TRBV4-1 to TRBJ1-6; 8 nucleotides align to TRBD1. Germline CDR1 MGHRA, CDR2 YSYEKL. The ends lost 0 bases at V and 9 bases at J; junction bases unmatched: 7. This CDR3 has 16 residues. The CDR3 here is CASSQEQGAYGSPLHF. For the CDR3, the DNA is TGCGCCAGCAGCCAAGAGCAGGGGGCATATGGTTCACCCCTCCACTTT.

This rearrangement joins TRBV7-2 to TRBJ2-1; no clear D. The tail of the sequence fits TRBJ2-7 better, so the J call may be wrong. The germline V gene encodes CDR1 SGHTA and CDR2 FQGNSA. The CDR3 consists of 14 residues. CDR3 nucleotide sequence: TGTGCCAGCAGCTCCCCGGGCTCCTACAATGAGCAGTACTTC. Its translation is CASSSPGSYNEQYF.

The chain links TRBV27 to TRBJ2-2, with 12 bases fitting TRBD1. Germline trimming cut 5 bases from V and 5 bases from J; bases unmatched to any gene: 9. The germline V gene has CDR1 MNHEY and CDR2 SMNVEV (reference sequence). This CDR3 region has 17 residues. CDR3 loop: CASSPRGTGGRTGELFF. Here the CDR3 DNA reads TGTGCCAGCAGTCCTCGCGGGACAGGGGGCAGGACCGGGGAGCTGTTTTTT.

The chain employs TRBV18 and TRBJ2-4; D remains ambiguous. Trimming shortened V by 2 bases and J by 0 bases, and 8 bases separated the two germline ends. CDR1 KGHSH and CDR2 LQKENI come from the germline V gene. CDR3 size: 15 residues. CDR3 region: CASSPIELAKNIQYF. CDR3 nucleotides: TGTGCCAGCTCACCAATAGAACTAGCCAAAAACATTCAGTACTTC.

This clonotype was seen only a few times. The V and J genes are TRBV28 and TRBJ2-7; the D is unclear. V was pared by 4 bases and J by 0 bases, with 13 bases between. CDR3 length: 15 residues. Germline V gene sequence: CDR1 MDHEN, CDR2 SYDVKM. CDR3 amino acids: CASSSRAELSYEQYF. In DNA, the CDR3 is TGTGCCAGCAGTTCAAGGGCAGAGCTCTCCTACGAGCAGTACTTC.

This clonotype was counted only a few times. This chain connects TRBV29-1 to TRBJ2-7; 8 bases map to TRBD2. Germline V gives CDR1 SQVTM, CDR2 ANQGSEA. With V trimmed by 5 bases and J by 9 bases, 9 bases remained unmatched. The CDR3 has 12 residues. CDR3 in amino acids: CSVPGGALGQYF. As DNA, the CDR3 is TGCAGCGTTCCCGGGGGGGCCTTGGGGCAGTACTTC.

This clonotype was detected only once. The chain carries TRBV20-1 and TRBJ1-5, with D uncertain. CDR3 length: 14 residues. Germline CDR1 DFQATT, CDR2 SNEGSKA (reference sequence). V was shortened by 1 base and J by 3 bases, with 10 bases between the two germline ends. CDR3 sequence reads: CSARGTLANQPQHF. As DNA, the CDR3 is TGCAGTGCTAGAGGCACTTTGGCCAATCAGCCCCAGCATTTT.

This sequence joins TRBV2 and TRBJ2-7; D possibly matches TRBD1 or TRBD2 (5 bases each). V shed 11 bases and J shed 1 base, with 12 bases lying between them. Germline CDR1 SNHLY, CDR2 FYNNEI. This CDR3 has 12 amino acids. DNA of the CDR3: TGTGCCGGGGAGACAGAATCCTACGAGCAGTACTTC. It encodes CAGETESYEQYF.

This clonotype was observed a few times. V and J are TRBV20-1 and TRBJ2-7; D possibly corresponds to TRBD2 (5 bases). Germline V gives CDR1 DFQATT, CDR2 SNEGSKA (reference sequence). This CDR3 is built from 15 residues. V was pared by 1 base and J by 4 bases, with 17 bases between. This chain's CDR3 is CSARGGGESRYEQYF. CDR3 DNA: TGCAGTGCTAGAGGAGGAGGAGAGTCCCGGTACGAGCAGTACTTC.

The chain links TRBV21-1 to TRBJ2-5; the table's TRBD1 call for D was not verified on the DNA. TRBV21-1 constitutes a pseudogene. This CDR3 has 16 amino acids. The CDR3 here is CASSKEETGGPETQYF. CDR3 in DNA: TGTGCCAGCAGCAAAGAGGAGACAGGGGGCCCAGAGACCCAGTACTTC.